This T cell receptor beta chain was retrieved from a study of CD8+ T cells in alopecia areata. Sequencing templates came from extracted RNA that was reverse transcribed into cDNA. Here immunoSEQ multiplex PCR was the method, and the copy in TCRdb shows in-frame clones only, minus some. The repertoire holds 140,000 to 150,000 clones, with around 50% as singletons. V gave up 0 bases and J gave up 0 bases; unmatched junction bases: 2. The length of the CDR3 is 17 residues. Germline values: CDR1 ENHRY, CDR2 SYGVKD. Documented treatment: oral pan-JAK inhibitor, 5-10 mg twice daily. Sequences were derived from CD8+ T cells sorted from blood, sampled at week 4, from a patient treated with tofacitinib. The chain links TRBV10-3 to TRBJ2-1, with 10 bases fitting TRBD2. The TCR was taken from a human donor with alopecia areata. The CDR3 protein is CAISESASGGSYNEQFF. CDR3 DNA: TGTGCCATCAGTGAGTCTGCTAGCGGGGGCTCCTACAATGAGCAGTTCTTC.